This TCR beta chain was sequenced during a study of OX40 agonist ivuxolimab in advanced cancers. Overall study: Across the patients, intravenous ivuxolimab was delivered every 2 weeks at 0.01 to 10 mg/kg. Of the participants, more than 35% had some prior anti-PD-1, anti-PD-L1 or anti-CTLA-4 therapy, which was allowed. One patient with hepatocellular carcinoma and two with cutaneous melanoma, three in all, had partial responses. Study results and caveats: Expanded peripheral T-cell antigen specificity went undetermined.

The data were produced by immunoSEQ multiplex PCR, yet TCRdb's version contains in-frame clones alone and is incomplete. The profile shows over 35,000 clones, around three quarters of them singletons. Concerning this clone: Its antigen is not identified.

The source of this sequence is an adult with an advanced solid tumor such as melanoma, head and neck, liver or kidney cancer. The source was CD4+ or CD8+ T cells sorted from blood, collected in a trial of the OX40 agonist ivuxolimab.

CDR3 in amino acids: CASREGGPNQPQHF. The CDR3, as DNA: TGTGCCAGCAGGGAGGGGGGACCGAATCAGCCCCAGCATTTT. The genes are TRBV11-2 and TRBJ1-5, with D maybe TRBD1 (6 bases). CDR3 length: 14 residues. Trimming took off 6 bases at V and 4 bases at J, with 13 bases between the two ends. The germline V gene has CDR1 SGHAT and CDR2 FQNNGV. The whole variable domain, remainder taken from reference TRBV11-2 and TRBJ1-5, is EAGVAQSPRYKIIEKRQSVAFWCNPISGHATLYWYQQILGQGPKLLIQFQNNGVVDDSQLPKDRFSAERLKGVDSTLKIQPAKLEDSAVYLCASREGGPNQPQHFGDGTRLSIL.